This record looks at one TCR beta chain sequence and its context. Its antigen is not known. The data are from a study of chemoradiotherapy in HPV16-positive cancers. Across the study: Candidate HPV-specific T-cell clones and common TCR motifs came from functional assays in a couple of HPV16-positive patients.

V was pared by 4 bases and J by 3 bases, with 12 bases between. This CDR3 spans 14 amino acids. CDR1 is LGHNT and CDR2 is FRNRAP in the germline V gene. Study-level points and caveats: Non-HPV-specific T cells did not expand in tumors during treatment, whereas candidate HPV-specific clones and E7-related motifs did. HPV-specific T cells were functionally defined from only a couple of HPV16-positive patients.

Profiling relied on immunoSEQ multiplex PCR, and the TCRdb table lists in-frame clones only, not all of them. The sample lists tens of thousands of clones, approximately 89% seen once, with around 4.8% in the top ten. Sequences were derived from blood, sampled from a patient who underwent chemoradiotherapy. The receptor was isolated from a human donor with HPV-associated anogenital cancer. V usage is TRBV12-5 and J usage is TRBJ1-2; no clear D. CDR3 in amino acids: CASGSDHSYYGYTF. The DNA for the CDR3 is TGTGCTAGTGGTTCCGACCACAGTTACTATGGCTACACCTTC.